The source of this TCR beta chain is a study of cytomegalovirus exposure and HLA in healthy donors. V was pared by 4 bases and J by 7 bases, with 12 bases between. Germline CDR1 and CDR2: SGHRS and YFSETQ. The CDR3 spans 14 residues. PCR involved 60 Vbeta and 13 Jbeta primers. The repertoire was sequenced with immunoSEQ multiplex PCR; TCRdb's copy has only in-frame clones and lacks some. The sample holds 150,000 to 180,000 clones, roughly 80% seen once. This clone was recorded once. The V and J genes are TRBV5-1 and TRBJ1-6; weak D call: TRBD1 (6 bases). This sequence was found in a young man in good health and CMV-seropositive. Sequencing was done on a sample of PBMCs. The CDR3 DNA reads TGCGCCAGCAGCCTCCGGACAGAGAATTCACCCCTCCACTTT. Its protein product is CASSLRTENSPLHF.